This T cell receptor beta chain was recovered during a study of blood T cell repertoires in COVID-19. The protocol was immunoSEQ multiplex PCR, while the TCRdb copy is restricted to in-frame clones and leaves out a portion. The table records 110,000 to 150,000 clones, roughly 80% of them present only once. The CDR3 is made up of 18 amino acids. V gave up 5 bases and J gave up 2 bases; unmatched junction bases: 11. Germline values: CDR1 SGHAT, CDR2 FQNNGV. Sequenced material: peripheral blood. The receptor was derived from a man aged 50 or older with active or convalescent COVID-19. The chain has TRBV11-2 and TRBJ2-2, with 10 bases aligning to TRBD2. The CDR3 is CASSRSGRGRTNTGELFF. CDR3 sequence (DNA): TGTGCCAGCAGCCGAAGCGGGAGGGGTCGAACTAACACCGGGGAGCTGTTTTTT.